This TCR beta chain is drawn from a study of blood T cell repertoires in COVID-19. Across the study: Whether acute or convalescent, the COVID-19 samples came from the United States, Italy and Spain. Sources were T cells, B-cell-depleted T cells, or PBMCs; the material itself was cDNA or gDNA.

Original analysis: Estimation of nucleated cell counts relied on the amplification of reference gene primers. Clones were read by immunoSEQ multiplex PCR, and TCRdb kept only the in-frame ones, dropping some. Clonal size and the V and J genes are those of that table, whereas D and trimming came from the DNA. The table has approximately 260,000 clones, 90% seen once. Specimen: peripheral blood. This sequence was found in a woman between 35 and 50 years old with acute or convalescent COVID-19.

CDR3 amino acids: CASTPRLNTEAFF. For the CDR3, the DNA is TGTGCCAGCACCCCCAGGTTGAACACTGAAGCTTTCTTT. The J gene is TRBJ1-1, the V gene TRBV11-2; D not resolved. This CDR3 is 13 amino acids long. Germline V gene lookup returns CDR1 SGHAT and CDR2 FQNNGV. Trimming removed 7 bases at V and 0 bases at J, with 9 bases between.